This is a list of T cell receptor beta chains from one sample in a study of control samples from healthy donors and cancer patients. Sequencing was performed with immunoSEQ multiplex PCR; in TCRdb, only in-frame clones are kept and a portion is missing. The table records about 130,000 clones, about 88% of them present only once. Sequencing was performed on blood. These receptor sequences come from a man aged 45 to 65 in good health. CDR3s include the opening cysteine and the closing phenylalanine or tryptophan. The D gene is left open where the match is weak. The listing skips clone size in some rows; elsewhere it reads once, few, many or a size class.

NA,TRBV11-2,TRBJ1-4,NA,CASSLEEPEKLFF,TGTGCCAGCAGCTTAGAGGAACCGGAAAAACTGTTTTTT
TRBD1,TRBV28,TRBJ1-6,NA,CASSLGQGAINGSPLHF,TGTGCCAGCAGCTTAGGACAGGGGGCTATTAATGGTTCACCCCTCCACTTT
NA,TRBV11-3,TRBJ1-2,NA,CASSLRYYGYTF,TGTGCCAGCAGCTTAAGATACTATGGCTACACCTTC
NA,TRBV2,TRBJ1-1,NA,CASRASGTPNTEAFF,TGTGCCAGTCGAGCTTCGGGCACCCCGAACACTGAAGCTTTCTTT
TRBD1,TRBV4-1,TRBJ1-4,NA,CASSPTGSGEKLFF,TGCGCCAGCAGCCCGACAGGGAGTGGAGAAAAACTGTTTTTT
NA,TRBV18,TRBJ1-3,NA,CASSPPSPGNTIYF,TGTGCCAGCTCACCACCCTCGCCTGGAAACACCATATATTTT
NA,TRBV5-1,TRBJ2-2,NA,CASSLVGGHNGELFF,TGCGCCAGCAGCTTGGTCGGGGGGCATAACGGGGAGCTGTTTTTT
TRBD2,TRBV4-1,TRBJ2-1,NA,CASSRTGGQNNEQFF,TGCGCCAGCAGCCGGACGGGGGGGCAAAACAATGAGCAGTTCTTC
NA,TRBV4-2,TRBJ1-5,NA,CASSQGPISYSNQPQHF,TGTGCCAGCAGCCAAGGTCCGATAAGCTATAGCAATCAGCCCCAGCATTTT
NA,TRBV24-1,TRBJ2-3,NA,CATSDWGEGRDTQYF,TGTGCCACCAGTGATTGGGGCGAAGGAAGGGATACGCAGTATTTT
NA,TRBV2,TRBJ1-6,NA,CASSDVGSPRDSPLHF,TGTGCCAGCAGTGATGTGGGCTCTCCAAGGGATTCACCCCTCCACTTT
NA,TRBV11-2,TRBJ2-1,NA,CASSSRGHGINEQFF,TGTGCCAGCAGCTCACGGGGTCATGGTATAAATGAGCAGTTCTTC
NA,TRBV30,TRBJ1-3,few,CAWTGQIGNTIYF,TGTGCCTGGACTGGGCAGATAGGAAACACCATATATTTT
NA,TRBV4-1,TRBJ1-2,NA,CASSQDSTWADGYTF,TGCGCCAGCAGCCAAGATTCCACTTGGGCGGATGGCTACACCTTC
NA,TRBV5-5,TRBJ2-7,few,CASSPAPGQQYEQYF,TGTGCCAGCAGCCCAGCACCCGGACAGCAGTACGAGCAGTACTTC
TRBD2,TRBV27,TRBJ2-7,once,CASSLTGGGHYEQYF,TGTGCCAGCAGTTTAACAGGCGGGGGTCACTACGAGCAGTACTTC
NA,TRBV3-1/TRBV3-2,TRBJ2-7,NA,CASSQGKGPYEQYF,TGTGCCAGCAGCCAAGGGAAGGGCCCCTACGAGCAGTACTTC
TRBD1,TRBV4-2,TRBJ2-1,NA,CASSHGETGRPNEQFF,TGTGCCAGCAGCCATGGTGAGACAGGGCGTCCCAATGAGCAGTTCTTC
NA,TRBV10-1,TRBJ2-7,NA,CASSAYEQYF,TGCGCCAGCAGCGCTTACGAGCAGTACTTC
NA,TRBV14,TRBJ1-4,NA,CASSQDGLGEKLFF,TGTGCCAGCAGCCAAGACGGTCTGGGTGAAAAACTGTTTTTT
NA,TRBV7-8,TRBJ1-2,medium-sized,CASSLAMSTAYGYTF,TGTGCCAGCAGCTTAGCGATGAGTACAGCTTATGGCTACACCTTC
NA,TRBV18,TRBJ2-2,few,CASSPIFSGTGELFF,TGTGCCAGCTCACCAATCTTCTCGGGAACCGGGGAGCTGTTTTTT
NA,TRBV28,TRBJ1-4,NA,CASRGDGTKNEKLFF,TGTGCCAGCAGGGGGGACGGTACTAAGAATGAAAAACTGTTTTTT
NA,TRBV5-1,TRBJ1-4,few,CASSLVEGHATNEKLFF,TGCGCCAGCAGCTTGGTGGAGGGCCATGCAACTAATGAAAAACTGTTTTTT
NA,TRBV28,TRBJ1-1,NA,CASCIVLNTEAFF,TGTGCCAGCTGCATAGTCTTGAACACTGAAGCTTTCTTT
NA,TRBV19,TRBJ1-2,NA,CASSIVPSHGYTF,TGTGCCAGTAGTATAGTACCGAGTCATGGCTACACCTTC
NA,TRBV14,TRBJ1-1,NA,CASSPGGREDTEAFF,TGTGCCAGCAGCCCCGGGGGGCGGGAGGACACTGAAGCTTTCTTT
NA,TRBV9,TRBJ1-1,NA,CASSVRGGTEAFF,TGTGCCAGCAGCGTTAGGGGAGGGACTGAAGCTTTCTTT
NA,TRBV6-5,TRBJ2-7,NA,CASRPGSSYEQYF,TGTGCCAGCAGGCCAGGGTCCTCCTACGAGCAGTACTTC
NA,TRBV30,TRBJ2-4,once,CAWRGFGKNIQYF,TGTGCCTGGCGCGGGTTTGGCAAAAACATTCAGTACTTC
NA,TRBV28,TRBJ2-3,NA,CASSLGARADTQYF,TGTGCCAGCAGTTTAGGGGCTAGGGCAGATACGCAGTATTTT
TRBD1,TRBV7-8,TRBJ1-2,NA,CASSLAGTGGNGGYTF,TGTGCCAGCAGCTTGGCCGGGACAGGGGGCAACGGTGGCTACACCTTC
NA,TRBV12-5,TRBJ1-5,NA,CASGLAAGPQHF,TGTGCTAGTGGTTTGGCCGCCGGGCCCCAGCATTTT
TRBD1,TRBV10-2,TRBJ2-3,once,CASRLDRGTDTQYF,TGCGCCAGCAGATTGGACAGGGGCACAGATACGCAGTATTTT
NA,TRBV5-4,TRBJ1-1,NA,CASSLWGVNTEAFF,TGTGCCAGCAGCTTATGGGGCGTGAACACTGAAGCTTTCTTT
TRBD1,TRBV28,TRBJ1-2,NA,CASSSGTGGAYGYTF,TGTGCCAGCAGTTCAGGGACAGGGGGCGCTTATGGCTACACCTTC
TRBD1,TRBV18,TRBJ2-5,NA,CASSSRDRGSETQYF,TGTGCCAGCTCATCCCGGGACAGGGGTTCAGAGACCCAGTACTTC
TRBD1,TRBV3-1/TRBV3-2,TRBJ1-1,NA,CASSTTTGLTEAFF,TGTGCCAGCAGCACCACGACAGGGTTAACTGAAGCTTTCTTT
NA,TRBV7-2,TRBJ2-5,NA,CASSLMETQYF,TGTGCCAGCAGCTTGATGGAGACCCAGTACTTC
NA,TRBV30,TRBJ2-5,NA,CAWSRTGFGETQYF,TGTGCCTGGAGCAGAACAGGGTTTGGTGAGACCCAGTACTTC
TRBD1,TRBV7-9,TRBJ2-2,NA,CASSSGGTGNTGELFF,TGTGCCAGCAGCTCGGGCGGGACAGGGAACACCGGGGAGCTGTTTTTT
NA,TRBV6-1,TRBJ1-2,NA,CASSETGTTRYYGYTF,TGTGCCAGCAGTGAAACAGGAACGACTCGGTACTATGGCTACACCTTC
NA,TRBV3-1/TRBV3-2,TRBJ2-7,few,CASSRGRGYEQYF,TGTGCCAGCAGCCGGGGCAGGGGCTACGAGCAGTACTTC
NA,TRBV18,TRBJ1-1,NA,CASSVDRLNTEAFF,TGTGCCAGCTCAGTCGACAGGTTGAACACTGAAGCTTTCTTT
NA,TRBV5-1,TRBJ1-3,NA,CASSFSGASGNTIYF,TGCGCCAGCAGCTTCTCAGGGGCCTCGGGAAACACCATATATTTT
TRBD2,TRBV7-3,TRBJ2-5,NA,CASSPSGPRGQYF,TGTGCCAGCAGCCCTAGCGGCCCTCGGGGCCAGTACTTC
NA,TRBV6-6,TRBJ1-1,NA,CASRFGQNTEAFF,TGTGCCAGCAGATTCGGACAGAACACTGAAGCTTTCTTT
NA,TRBV5-1,TRBJ1-2,NA,CASSDGSNYGYTF,TGCGCCAGCAGTGACGGCTCAAACTATGGCTACACCTTC
TRBD1,TRBV10-3,TRBJ1-2,NA,CAISDLDRGRLDYGYTF,TGTGCCATCAGTGATTTGGACAGGGGGCGCCTAGACTATGGCTACACCTTC
TRBD1,TRBV19,TRBJ2-7,NA,CASSSGWRTGIYEQYF,TGTGCCAGTAGTTCGGGGTGGAGGACAGGAATCTACGAGCAGTACTTC
NA,TRBV9,TRBJ2-2,once,CASSVGQGYTGELFF,TGTGCCAGCAGCGTAGGGCAGGGGTACACCGGGGAGCTGTTTTTT
NA,TRBV19,TRBJ1-1,NA,CASMANTEAFF,TGTGCCAGTATGGCGAACACTGAAGCTTTCTTT
NA,TRBV2,TRBJ1-1,NA,CASRATVINTEAFF,TGTGCCAGCAGAGCTACAGTGATTAACACTGAAGCTTTCTTT
TRBD1,TRBV5-8,TRBJ2-1,NA,CASSPRGYNEQFF,TGTGCCAGCAGCCCCAGGGGGTACAATGAGCAGTTCTTC
TRBD1,TRBV5-1,TRBJ1-6,NA,CASSAGTGNNSPLHF,TGCGCCAGCAGCGCGGGGACAGGGAACAATTCACCCCTCCACTTT
NA,TRBV27,TRBJ2-7,NA,CASRGIRAGGDEQYF,TGTGCCAGCAGGGGGATAAGGGCCGGGGGCGACGAGCAGTACTTC
NA,TRBV27,TRBJ2-7,NA,CASSLYPSYEQYF,TGTGCCAGCAGTTTGTATCCCTCCTACGAGCAGTACTTC